What follows describes a single T cell receptor beta chain. The repertoire was sequenced with immunoSEQ multiplex PCR; TCRdb's copy has only in-frame clones and lacks some. The table records fewer than 110,000 clones, 80% to 90% of them present only once. Germline CDR1 is SGHAT and CDR2 is FQNNGV. Trimming removed 2 bases from V and 8 bases from J, with 7 bases in between. CDR3 size: 12 residues. This record belongs to a study of blood T cell repertoires in COVID-19. Study context: The analysed material was cDNA or gDNA that came from T cells, B-cell-depleted T cells, or PBMCs.

The sequence came from a woman aged 60-75 years with acute or convalescent COVID-19. The sequencing input was peripheral blood. The chain is built from TRBV11-2 and TRBJ2-1; possibly TRBD2 for D (5 bases). The CDR3 bases are TGTGCCAGCAGCTTACTTAGCGATGAGCAGTTCTTC. It codes for CASSLLSDEQFF.